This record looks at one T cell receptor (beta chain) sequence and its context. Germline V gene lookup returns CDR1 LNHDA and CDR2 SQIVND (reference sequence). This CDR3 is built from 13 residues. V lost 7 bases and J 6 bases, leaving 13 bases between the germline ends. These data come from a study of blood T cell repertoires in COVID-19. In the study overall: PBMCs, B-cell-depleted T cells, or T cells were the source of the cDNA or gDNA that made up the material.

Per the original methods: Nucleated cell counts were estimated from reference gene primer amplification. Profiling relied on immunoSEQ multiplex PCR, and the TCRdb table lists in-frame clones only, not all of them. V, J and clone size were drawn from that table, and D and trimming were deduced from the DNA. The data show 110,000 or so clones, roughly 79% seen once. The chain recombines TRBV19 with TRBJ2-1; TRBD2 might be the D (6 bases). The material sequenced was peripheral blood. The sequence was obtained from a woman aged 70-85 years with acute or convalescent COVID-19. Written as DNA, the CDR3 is TGTGCCAGTACCCGGGACTCAGGCAATGAGCAGTTCTTC. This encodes CASTRDSGNEQFF.